A single sample gave rise to the 18 T cell receptor beta chains below, sequenced in a study of molecular identifiers for immune sequencing clone quantification. TCRdb recomputed calls from the PCR reads with MiXCR, one row per CDR3 protein. The table includes about 10,000 distinct CDR3 sequences, approximately 19% detected once. Sequencing was carried out using naive CD8+ T cells from blood, with Jurkat cell RNA spiked in. This sample's subset: FACS-sorted CD8+CD4-CCR7+CD45RA+ naive T cells. The receptors were sampled from a human donor in good health. Some libraries in this study had Jurkat cell RNA spiked in.

This clonotype rates as medium-sized (0.01 to 0.1%). The chain couples TRBV4-1 to TRBJ2-3, with 10 bases lining up with TRBD2. In germline, CDR1 is MGHRA, CDR2 YSYEKL. J lost 4 bases, V lost 7 bases, and 2 bases had no gene match. The length of the CDR3 is 13 residues. CDR3 coding DNA: TGCGCCAGCAAGCGGGAGGGGGCAGATACGCAGTATTTT. This gives the protein CASKREGADTQYF.

Worth noting for this clonotype: A much bigger clone sits one base away, suggesting this may be a read error. CDR3: CASSYQNRVELYF. The CDR3 DNA follows: TGTGCCAGCAGTTATCAAAACAGGGTCGAGCTGTACTTC. This sequence joins TRBV6-6 and TRBJ2-7; TRBD1 is a possible D gene (6 bases). This CDR3 has 13 amino acids. Germline V gene lookup returns CDR1 MNHNY and CDR2 SVGAGI (reference sequence).

About this clonotype: With a much larger clone just one base away, this may be a read error. This sequence joins TRBV15 and TRBJ2-5; tentative D call: TRBD2 (5 bases). The CDR3 sequence is 15 residues long. Germline CDR1 and CDR2: LNHNV and YYDKDF (reference sequence). In DNA form, the CDR3 reads TGTGCCGCCAGCAGTCCTGGGAGTAACCAAGAGACCCAGTACTTC. It is translated as CAASSPGSNQETQYF.

There are many counts of this clonotype. The chain employs TRBV27 and TRBJ1-1; D not resolved. Germline V gives CDR1 MNHEY, CDR2 SMNVEV (reference sequence). V was pared by 5 bases and J by 1 base, with 11 bases between. This CDR3 has 14 residues. CDR3 nucleotide sequence: TGTGCCAGCAGTACGAAACAAAGGAACACTGAAGCTTTCTTT. This translates into CASSTKQRNTEAFF.

This clonotype qualifies as medium-sized. This chain uses TRBV7-6 with TRBJ2-3; a possible D gene is TRBD2 (5 bases). CDR3 length equals 14 residues. From germline, CDR1 is SGHVS and CDR2 FNYEAQ. The V and J ends lost 3 bases and 4 bases respectively, with 11 bases between them. The CDR3 nucleotides are TGTGCCAGCAGCTTTTTGGGAGTGGCAGATACGCAGTATTTT. Amino acid sequence: CASSFLGVADTQYF.

There are many counts of this clonotype. The chain combines TRBV7-9 with TRBJ2-1, with 7 bases that match TRBD2. The V segment lost 5 bases and the J segment 6 bases; nucleotides outside the gene matches: 7. CDR1 and CDR2 (germline): SEHNR, FQNEAQ (reference sequence). This CDR3 is built from 14 residues. In DNA form, the CDR3 reads TGTGCCAGCAGCCCGGGGACTAACATCAATGAGCAGTTCTTC. This encodes CASSPGTNINEQFF.

This clonotype is medium-sized. J is TRBJ2-1 and V is TRBV24-1; TRBD2 might be the D (5 bases). The CDR3 sequence is 14 residues long. CDR1 and CDR2 from the germline V gene are KGHDR and SFDVKD. The ends were cut back, 6 bases at V and 5 bases at J, with 13 bases in the middle. The CDR3 coding sequence is TGTGCCACCAGTAGCCAAGGACTTGACAATGAGCAGTTCTTC. It codes for CATSSQGLDNEQFF.

This clonotype was observed a handful of times. With a much larger clone just one base away, this may be a read error. The V call is TRBV28, the J call TRBJ2-5; 8 bases map to TRBD1. This CDR3 is built from 16 residues. Trimming removed 0 bases from V and 5 bases from J; junction bases left unmatched: 8. From germline, CDR1 is MDHEN and CDR2 SYDVKM. The CDR3 sequence is CASSLWRQGAFETQYF. CDR3 in DNA: TGTGCCAGCAGTTTATGGCGGCAGGGGGCTTTTGAGACCCAGTACTTC.

Sample share makes this clonotype medium-sized (0.01 to 0.1%). The CDR3 nucleotides are TGCAGCGTTGAACTAGCGGAGATTTACAATGAGCAGTTCTTC. Translated: CSVELAEIYNEQFF. The chain uses TRBV29-1 and TRBJ2-1; TRBD2 agrees at 7 bases. The CDR3 spans 14 residues. Germline CDR1 SQVTM, CDR2 ANQGSEA. The J segment lost 4 bases and the V segment lost 2 bases, leaving 5 bases of the junction unmatched.

This clonotype has just a few counts. Its ends do not fully match the called genes, so a read error is possible. V usage is TRBV7-2 and J usage is TRBJ1-3, with no clear D. CDR3 length equals 14 residues. Germline CDR1 SGHTA, CDR2 FQGNSA. In DNA form, the CDR3 reads TGTGCCAGCAGCTTCTTCGGCTCTGGAAACGCCATATATTTT. Encoded protein: CASSFFGSGNAIYF.

Regarding this clonotype: A much larger clone lies a single base off, so this may be a read error. This chain links TRBV30 with TRBJ2-3; D uncertain. V was trimmed by 5 bases and J by 0 bases, leaving 9 bases between them. CDR1 and CDR2 from the germline V gene are GTSNPN and SVGIG (reference sequence). The CDR3 runs 13 residues. In DNA form, the CDR3 reads TGTGCCTGGGAGGATGAAAGCACAGATACGCAGTATTTT. It codes for CAWEDESTDTQYF.

This clonotype is termed medium-sized. The chain combines TRBV30 with TRBJ2-7; the D gene is possibly TRBD1 (6 bases). Trimming pared 2 bases from V and 4 bases from J, leaving 12 bases between. This CDR3 is 13 amino acids long. Germline CDR1 reads GTSNPN; CDR2 reads SVGIG (reference sequence). The CDR3 sequence: CAWSYGQIYEQYF. In DNA, the CDR3 is TGTGCCTGGAGTTACGGACAGATATACGAGCAGTACTTC.

This clonotype was observed a handful of times. The chain combines TRBV4-2 with TRBJ2-7; 9 nucleotides line up with TRBD2. V lost 0 bases and J lost 5; bases outside the gene matches: 11. Germline assignment: CDR1 LGHNA and CDR2 YNFKEQ. CDR3 length equals 17 residues. The CDR3 here is CASSQDKSGRLGNEQYF. DNA for the CDR3: TGTGCCAGCAGCCAAGATAAAAGCGGGAGGCTCGGCAACGAGCAGTACTTC.

In its sample, this clonotype was seen many times. The chain links TRBV5-4 to TRBJ2-2, with TRBD2 identical over 9 bases. Looked up from germline, CDR1 is SGHNT and CDR2 is YYREEE (reference sequence). The ends lost 3 bases at V and 4 bases at J; junction bases unmatched: 7. CDR3 length equals 16 residues. The CDR3 DNA is TGTGCCAGCAGCTCCACTAGCGGGTCGTTCACCGGGGAGCTGTTTTTT. This codes for CASSSTSGSFTGELFF.

In regard to this clonotype: A read error may explain this, as a much larger clone is one base away. J is TRBJ2-5 and V is TRBV19, with TRBD2 matching 9 bases. The CDR3 is 17 amino acids. Germline V lookup: CDR1 LNHDA, CDR2 SQIVND (reference sequence). The CDR3 nucleotides are TGTGCCAGTAGGGTCATAGCGGGAGAGGGCCCTGTAAAGACCCAGCACTTC. Translation: CASRVIAGEGPVKTQHF.

By its share, this clonotype is medium-sized. This sequence joins TRBV5-1 and TRBJ2-3, with D uncertain. The germline V and J ends were trimmed by 3 bases and 4 bases, with 12 bases remaining between them. CDR1 SGHRS and CDR2 YFSETQ come from the germline V gene. This CDR3 comprises 14 residues. This chain's CDR3 is CASSSNQRADTQYF. CDR3 sequence (DNA): TGCGCCAGCAGCTCGAATCAACGGGCAGATACGCAGTATTTT. Looking up the rest from reference TRBV5-1 and TRBJ2-3 gives the full variable domain: KAGVTQTPRYLIKTRGQQVTLSCSPISGHRSVSWYQQTPGQGLQFLFEYFSETQRNKGNFPGRFSGRQFSNSRSEMNVSTLELGDSALYLCASSSNQRADTQYFGPGTRLTVL.

In the case of this clonotype: A much bigger clone sits one base away, suggesting this may be a read error. It is likely a read error, because the conserved phenylalanine at the end of the CDR3 is missing. The chain links TRBV29-1 to TRBJ2-7, with 9 bases identical to TRBD1. The CDR3 has 11 amino acids. Germline V CDR1 and CDR2: SQVTM, ANQGSEA. V shed 6 bases and J 6 bases; nucleotides not matched to a gene: 3. This CDR3 reads CSVDRGGEQYS. As DNA, the CDR3 is TGCAGCGTCGACAGGGGGGGCGAGCAGTACTCC.

This clonotype was seen repeatedly, ten times or more. The chain combines TRBV29-1 with TRBJ1-1, with 9 bases lining up with TRBD1. Germline lookup yields CDR1 SQVTM and CDR2 ANQGSEA. Trimming cost V 7 bases and J 4 bases; bases outside gene matches: 7. The CDR3 consists of 13 residues. The CDR3 DNA reads TGCAGCGCCTGGACAGGGGATGGCACTGAAGCTTTCTTT. Protein product: CSAWTGDGTEAFF.